The 5 T cell receptor beta chains below were found in one sample sequenced in a study of shared clonotypes between healthy human individuals. Using immunoSEQ multiplex PCR, the repertoire was profiled, and TCRdb retains in-frame clones only, with some absent. The sample holds about 610,000 clones, more than 95% seen once. The sample taken for sequencing was naive CD4+ T cells sorted from blood. Specified subset: CD45RA+ positively selected. These TCRs come from a woman in her 30s in good health.

The sample holds one count of this clone. The genes are TRBV18 and TRBJ1-1; D is unclear. CDR1 KGHSH and CDR2 LQKENI come from the germline V gene. V was trimmed by 0 bases and J by 8 bases, leaving 16 bases between them. The length of the CDR3 is 15 residues. The CDR3 nucleotides are TGTGCCAGCTCACCACCGTCCCAGGCCGCCCTCGAAGCTTTCTTT. Translation: CASSPPSQAALEAFF.

V is TRBV19 and J is TRBJ2-3; 11 bases are a match to TRBD2. Germline V gene lookup returns CDR1 LNHDA and CDR2 SQIVND (reference sequence). V dropped 2 bases and J dropped 6; count of bases not matched to a gene: 13. The CDR3 is made up of 18 amino acids. The CDR3 sequence is CASSIFLGLAGATDTQYF. CDR3 bases: TGTGCCAGTAGTATATTCCTAGGACTAGCGGGTGCAACCGATACGCAGTATTTT.

The rearrangement uses TRBV2 and TRBJ2-7, with no clear D. CDR3 length: 11 amino acids. V lost 7 bases and J 7 bases, leaving 11 bases between the germline ends. The germline gives CDR1 SNHLY, CDR2 FYNNEI. The CDR3 here is CASTRVGEQYF. CDR3 nucleotides: TGTGCCAGCACTCGGGTGGGAGAGCAGTACTTC.

A single count supports this clone. This chain uses TRBV2 with TRBJ2-7, with a possible D match to TRBD2 (6 bases). Trimming pared 2 bases from V and 4 bases from J, leaving 12 bases between. Germline V gene lookup returns CDR1 SNHLY and CDR2 FYNNEI. The CDR3 runs 14 residues. The CDR3, as DNA: TGTGCCAGCAGTGAACAGGGAGGATGGTACGAGCAGTACTTC. Protein: CASSEQGGWYEQYF.

The J gene is TRBJ2-2, the V gene TRBV5-6, with 9 bases fitting TRBD2. The CDR3 loop spans 17 amino acids. From germline, CDR1 is SGHDT and CDR2 YYEEEE. The V segment lost 4 bases and the J segment 2 bases; nucleotides outside the gene matches: 9. In DNA form, the CDR3 reads TGTGCCAGCAGCCTGGACCGGCTAGCGGGAAACACCGGGGAGCTGTTTTTT. Protein product: CASSLDRLAGNTGELFF. Using reference TRBV5-6 and TRBJ2-2 for the parts outside the CDR3, the full variable domain is DAGVTQSPTHLIKTRGQQVTLRCSPKSGHDTVSWYQQALGQGPQFIFQYYEEEERQRGNFPDRFSGHQFPNYSSELNVNALLLGDSALYLCASSLDRLAGNTGELFFGEGSRLTVL.